This T cell receptor (beta chain) was sequenced in a study of blood T cells in healthy people across ages. For the study at large: The template switching approach captured approximately one barcoded beta molecule for every two T cells.

The study's findings and limits: Because donor CMV status was unknown, expanded clonotype changes were possibly confounded.

The authors ran a second PCR of roughly 6 to 11 cycles using a sample-barcoded 5' primer and a J-beta primer mix. One entry per CDR3 protein, called by TCRdb with MiXCR from the 5' RACE reads. The sample yields about 280,000 distinct CDR3 sequences, roughly 29% seen once. Donation came from healthy Caucasian individuals in Russia who were aged roughly 6 to 95. The extraction recovered at least 5.5 micrograms of total RNA per sample. In the case of this clonotype: Its antigen is not known.

The sequencing sample was made of blood. This receptor was obtained from a woman in her 70s in good health.

DNA for the CDR3: TGTGCCAGCAGTTACACTGCAGATACGCAGTATTTT. Its protein product is CASSYTADTQYF. The J gene is TRBJ2-3, the V gene TRBV6-6; D call uncertain. From germline, CDR1 is MNHNY and CDR2 SVGAGI (reference sequence). This CDR3 contains 12 residues. The V and J ends lost 2 bases and 4 bases respectively, with 4 bases between them.